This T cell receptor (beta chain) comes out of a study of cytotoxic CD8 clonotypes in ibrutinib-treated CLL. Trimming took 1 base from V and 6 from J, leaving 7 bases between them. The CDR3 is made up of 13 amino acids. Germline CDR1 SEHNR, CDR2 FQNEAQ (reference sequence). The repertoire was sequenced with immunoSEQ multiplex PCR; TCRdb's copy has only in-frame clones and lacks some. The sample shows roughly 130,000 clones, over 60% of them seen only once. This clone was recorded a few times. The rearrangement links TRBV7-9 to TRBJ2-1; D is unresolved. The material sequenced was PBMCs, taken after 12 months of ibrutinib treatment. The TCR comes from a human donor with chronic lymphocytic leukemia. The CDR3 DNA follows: TGTGCCAGCAGCTTAGAGGTTGGCAATGAGCAGTTCTTC. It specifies CASSLEVGNEQFF.